This T cell receptor (beta chain) came from a study of shared clonotypes between healthy human individuals. Trimming shortened V by 6 bases and J by 8 bases, and 10 bases separated the two germline ends. Germline CDR1 is MGHDK and CDR2 is SYGVNS. This CDR3 region has 11 residues. Findings and caveats of the study: Though the depth was large, rarefaction showed that sorted-subset sequencing was incomplete.

Regarding this clone: The antigen remains unidentified.

Some clones are missing from TCRdb's copy, which holds only in-frame ones; the method was immunoSEQ multiplex PCR. Counted here are about 2.4 million clones, approximately 94% occurring once; the ten biggest clones make up 0.36%. This clonotype was obtained from a young man in good health. Some clones in this sample may be carry-over from other donors' samples. Sequencing used naive CD4+ T cells from PBMCs. Subset: CD45RA+ positively selected. The gene calls are TRBV25-1 and TRBJ1-1, with D hard to call. The CDR3 loop reads CASSAKTEAFF. The CDR3 DNA reads TGTGCCAGCAGCGCCAAAACCGAAGCTTTCTTT.